Below, 14 T cell receptor beta chains from the same sample are listed, as sequenced in a study of T cell changes during pregnancy in multiple sclerosis. Sequencing was performed with immunoSEQ multiplex PCR; in TCRdb, only in-frame clones are kept and a portion is missing. Of over 35,000 clones listed, roughly 92% are singletons. Sequencing was performed on peripheral blood. All receptors derive from a female donor with multiple sclerosis, enrolled in a pregnancy study.

The chain joins TRBV28 to TRBJ2-7, with a weak D call TRBD1 (6 bases). The CDR3 extends over 13 amino acids. Germline assignment: CDR1 MDHEN and CDR2 SYDVKM. V was pared by 4 bases and J by 6 bases, with 13 bases between. The CDR3 nucleotides read TGTGCCAGCAGTTGGGCAGGGGACCGCGAGCAGTACTTC. Protein product: CASSWAGDREQYF.

The chain uses TRBV7-2 and TRBJ2-3, with 9 bases that match TRBD2. This CDR3 comprises 15 residues. Germline lookup yields CDR1 SGHTA and CDR2 FQGNSA. V lost 1 base and J lost 1; bases outside the gene matches: 0. The CDR3, as DNA: TGTGCCAGCAGCTTAGGGACTAGCGGCACAGATACGCAGTATTTT. Translated, it gives CASSLGTSGTDTQYF.

The chain couples TRBV19 to TRBJ2-1, with 7 bases aligning to TRBD2. The junction had 15 bases not matched to a gene; V was cut back by 9 bases and J by 4 bases. CDR1 is LNHDA and CDR2 is SQIVND in the germline V gene (reference sequence). CDR3 size: 16 residues. The CDR3 sequence: CASSESSGHPYNEQFF. As DNA, the CDR3 is TGTGCCAGCTCAGAGAGTAGCGGGCATCCGTACAATGAGCAGTTCTTC. Using reference TRBV19 and TRBJ2-1 for the parts outside the CDR3, the full variable domain is DGGITQSPKYLFRKEGQNVTLSCEQNLNHDAMYWYRQDPGQGLRLIYYSQIVNDFQKGDIAEGYSVSREKKESFPLTVTSAQKNPTAFYLCASSESSGHPYNEQFFGPGTRLTVL.

This chain uses TRBV4-1 with TRBJ2-1; TRBD2 matches 13 bases. This CDR3 is built from 15 residues. Per germline, CDR1 MGHRA and CDR2 YSYEKL. The trim removed 5 bases at V and 6 bases at J, leaving 4 bases unmatched. CDR3 in DNA: TGCGCCAGCAGCGGAGGACTAGCGGGAGTCAATGAGCAGTTCTTC. Its translation is CASSGGLAGVNEQFF.

CDR3 protein: CATSRGGTGTDEKLFF. For the CDR3, the DNA is TGTGCCACCAGCAGAGGGGGAACCGGGACAGATGAAAAACTGTTTTTT. The chain joins TRBV15 to TRBJ1-4, with 7 bases aligning to TRBD1. CDR1 is LNHNV, CDR2 YYDKDF, per germline (reference sequence). CDR3 length: 16 residues. J gave up 6 bases and V 1 base, and 8 bases lay outside the gene matches.

The rearrangement links TRBV6-4 to TRBJ2-3; possibly TRBD2 for D (5 bases). CDR1 is MRHNA, CDR2 SNTAGT, per germline. V was shortened by 0 bases and J by 3 bases, with 10 bases between the two germline ends. This CDR3 is built from 15 residues. CDR3 sequence reads: CASSDSNGITDTQYF. The DNA for the CDR3 is TGTGCCAGCAGTGACTCGAACGGGATTACAGATACGCAGTATTTT.

Regarding this clone: Other nucleotide sequences from this sample produce the same CDR3. The V call is TRBV28, the J call TRBJ1-5; 7 positions agree with TRBD1. V lost 6 bases to trimming and J lost 7 bases; unmatched junction nucleotides: 18. The CDR3 consists of 17 residues. In germline, CDR1 is MDHEN, CDR2 SYDVKM. The CDR3 region has the DNA TGTGCCAGCAGCCTCGCCCCGGGACAGCCAGGGGGACAGCCCCAGCATTTT. It is translated as CASSLAPGQPGGQPQHF. Based on the CDR3 plus reference TRBV28 and TRBJ1-5, the full variable domain is DVKVTQSSRYLVKRTGEKVFLECVQDMDHENMFWYRQDPGLGLRLIYFSYDVKMKEKGDIPEGYSVSREKKERFSLILESASTNQTSMYLCASSLAPGQPGGQPQHFGDGTRLSIL.

The chain joins TRBV30 to TRBJ1-5; 10 bases fit TRBD1. Germline V gene data show CDR1 as GTSNPN and CDR2 as SVGIG (reference sequence). With V trimmed by 1 base and J by 3 bases, 3 bases remained unmatched. The CDR3 sequence is 15 residues long. The CDR3 DNA reads as TGTGCCTGGAGTGGGACAGGGGGTTTCAATCAGCCCCAGCATTTT. As protein: CAWSGTGGFNQPQHF.

The chain is built from TRBV4-1 and TRBJ2-1; D not resolved. V shed 3 bases and J shed 5 bases, with 11 bases lying between them. This CDR3 region has 14 residues. The germline CDR1 and CDR2 sequences are MGHRA and YSYEKL. The CDR3 DNA reads as TGCGCCAGCAGCCAGCCCTACCGGGACAATGAGCAGTTCTTC. This translates into CASSQPYRDNEQFF.

The chain joins TRBV5-4 to TRBJ2-2; D is uncertain. The V and J ends lost 0 bases and 4 bases respectively, with 7 bases between them. Germline V gene lookup returns CDR1 SGHNT and CDR2 YYREEE (reference sequence). The CDR3 totals 14 residues. The CDR3, as DNA: TGTGCCAGCAGCTTGGCCCCAAGCACCGGGGAGCTGTTTTTT. This sequence encodes CASSLAPSTGELFF.

The chain has TRBV6-5 and TRBJ1-2; weak D call: TRBD1 (6 bases). Trimming removed 5 bases at V and 5 bases at J, with 12 bases between. The germline CDR1 and CDR2 sequences are MNHEY and SVGAGI. This CDR3 is built from 13 residues. The CDR3: CASSTGQSYGYTF. The CDR3 DNA reads TGTGCCAGCAGTACAGGACAGTCTTATGGCTACACCTTC.

This clone appeared once. The chain uses TRBV7-9 and TRBJ2-7; 8 bases map to TRBD2. J lost 2 bases, V lost 4 bases, and 4 bases had no gene match. The CDR3 is 14 residues long. Germline assignment: CDR1 SEHNR and CDR2 FQNEAQ (reference sequence). CDR3 DNA sequence: TGTGCCAGCAGCTCAAGCGGGAGTACCTACGAGCAGTACTTC. Translated, it gives CASSSSGSTYEQYF.

This chain joins TRBV6-1 and TRBJ2-7; possible D gene TRBD1, 6 bases. There are 13 residues in the CDR3. Trimming took off 2 bases at V and 4 bases at J, with 9 bases between the two ends. From germline, CDR1 is MNHNS and CDR2 SASEGT. The CDR3 DNA is TGTGCCAGCAGTGAAAACGGACAGTACGAGCAGTACTTC. It is translated as CASSENGQYEQYF.

The chain uses TRBV18 and TRBJ1-1; TRBD1 agrees at 7 bases. Germline V CDR1 and CDR2: KGHSH, LQKENI. J was trimmed by 2 bases and V by 4 bases; bases with no gene match: 4. CDR3 length: 14 amino acids. CDR3 sequence reads: CASSRDRANTEAFF. The CDR3 nucleotides are TGTGCCAGCTCACGCGACAGGGCTAACACTGAAGCTTTCTTT.